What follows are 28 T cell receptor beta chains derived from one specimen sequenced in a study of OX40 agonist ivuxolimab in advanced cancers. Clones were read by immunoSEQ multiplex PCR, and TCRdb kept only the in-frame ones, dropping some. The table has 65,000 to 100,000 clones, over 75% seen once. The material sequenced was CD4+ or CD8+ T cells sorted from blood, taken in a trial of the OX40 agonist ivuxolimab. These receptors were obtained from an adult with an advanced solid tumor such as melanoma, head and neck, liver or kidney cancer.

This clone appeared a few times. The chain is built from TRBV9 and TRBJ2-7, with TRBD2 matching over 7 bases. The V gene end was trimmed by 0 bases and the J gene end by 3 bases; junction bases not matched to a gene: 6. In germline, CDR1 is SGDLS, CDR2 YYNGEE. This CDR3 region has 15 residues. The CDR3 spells CASSVGASGVYEQYF. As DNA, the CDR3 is TGTGCCAGCAGCGTAGGAGCTAGCGGAGTCTACGAGCAGTACTTC.

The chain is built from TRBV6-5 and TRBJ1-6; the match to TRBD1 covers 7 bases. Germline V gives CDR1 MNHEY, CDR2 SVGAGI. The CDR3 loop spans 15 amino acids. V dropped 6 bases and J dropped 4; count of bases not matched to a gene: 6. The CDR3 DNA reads TGTGCCAGCAGCCTAGAGGGGGCATATAATTCACCCCTCCACTTT. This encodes CASSLEGAYNSPLHF.

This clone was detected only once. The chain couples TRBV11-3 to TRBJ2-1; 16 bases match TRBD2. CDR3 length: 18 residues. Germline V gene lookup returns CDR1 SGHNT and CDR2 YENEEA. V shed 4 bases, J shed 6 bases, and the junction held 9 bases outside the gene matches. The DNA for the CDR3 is TGTGCCAGCAGCTCCTCTCGAGGGACTAGCGGGAGGGCCAATGAGCAGTTCTTC. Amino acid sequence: CASSSSRGTSGRANEQFF.

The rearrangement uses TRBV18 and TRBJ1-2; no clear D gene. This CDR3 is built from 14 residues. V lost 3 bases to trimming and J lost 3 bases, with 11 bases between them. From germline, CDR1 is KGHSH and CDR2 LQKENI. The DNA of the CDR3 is TGTGCCAGCTCACCGGCCCCTTTGGACTATGGCTACACCTTC. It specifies CASSPAPLDYGYTF.

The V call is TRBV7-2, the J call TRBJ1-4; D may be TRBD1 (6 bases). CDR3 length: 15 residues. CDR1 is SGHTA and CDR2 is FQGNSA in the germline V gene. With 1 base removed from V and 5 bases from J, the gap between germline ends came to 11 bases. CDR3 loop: CASSLGQARNEKLFF. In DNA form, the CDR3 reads TGTGCCAGCAGCTTAGGACAGGCACGCAATGAAAAACTGTTTTTT. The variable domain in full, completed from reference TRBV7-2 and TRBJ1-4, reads GAGVSQSPSNKVTEKGKDVELRCDPISGHTALYWYRQSLGQGLEFLIYFQGNSAPDKSGLPSDRFSAERTGGSVSTLTIQRTQQEDSAVYLCASSLGQARNEKLFFGSGTQLSVL.

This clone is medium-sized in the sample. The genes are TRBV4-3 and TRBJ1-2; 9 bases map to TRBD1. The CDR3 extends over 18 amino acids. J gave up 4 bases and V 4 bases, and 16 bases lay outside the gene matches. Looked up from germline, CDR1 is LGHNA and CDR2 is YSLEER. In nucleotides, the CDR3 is TGCGCCAGCAGCCGCCAAAGGACCGGGACAGGGTATGTCTATGGCTACACCTTC. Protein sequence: CASSRQRTGTGYVYGYTF.

The CDR3 region is CASRGDGSNQPQHF. In DNA, the CDR3 is TGTGCCAGCAGGGGGGACGGTAGCAATCAGCCCCAGCATTTT. The rearrangement uses TRBV28 and TRBJ1-5; D possibly corresponds to TRBD1 (5 bases). The CDR3 spans 14 residues. The germline V gene encodes CDR1 MDHEN and CDR2 SYDVKM. Trimming removed 6 bases at V and 0 bases at J, with 9 bases between.

The CDR3 DNA sequence: TGTGCCAGCAACCATATTTCGGGACAGGCCGCTGAAGCTTTCTTT. Its translation is CASNHISGQAAEAFF. The chain employs TRBV7-9 and TRBJ1-1, with TRBD1 matching over 8 bases. The CDR3 has 15 residues. Looked up from germline, CDR1 is SEHNR and CDR2 is FQNEAQ (reference sequence). V lost 7 bases, J lost 6 bases, and 13 bases stayed unmatched. The full variable domain, rest sourced from reference TRBV7-9 and TRBJ1-1, is DTGVSQNPRHKITKRGQNVTFRCDPISEHNRLYWYRQTLGQGPEFLTYFQNEAQLEKSRLLSDRFSAERPKGSFSTLEIQRTEQGDSAMYLCASNHISGQAAEAFFGQGTRLTVV.

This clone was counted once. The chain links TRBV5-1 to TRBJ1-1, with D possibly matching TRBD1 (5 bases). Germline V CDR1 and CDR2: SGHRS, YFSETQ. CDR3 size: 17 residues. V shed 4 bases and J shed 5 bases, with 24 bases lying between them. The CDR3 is CASSPYLGAQRETEAFF. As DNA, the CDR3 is TGCGCCAGCAGCCCTTACTTAGGGGCGCAGAGGGAGACTGAAGCTTTCTTT.

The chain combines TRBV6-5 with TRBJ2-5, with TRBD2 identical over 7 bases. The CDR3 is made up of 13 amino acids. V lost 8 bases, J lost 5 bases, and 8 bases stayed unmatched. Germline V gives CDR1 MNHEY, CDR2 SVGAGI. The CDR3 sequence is CASGPVSGETQYF. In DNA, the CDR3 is TGTGCCAGCGGCCCAGTTAGCGGGGAGACCCAGTACTTC.

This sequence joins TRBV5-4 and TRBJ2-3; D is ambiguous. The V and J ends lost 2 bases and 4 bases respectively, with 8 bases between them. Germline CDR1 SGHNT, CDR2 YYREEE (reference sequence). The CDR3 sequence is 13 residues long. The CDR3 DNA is TGTGCCAGCAGCTTCCGAAGTTCAGATACGCAGTATTTT. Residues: CASSFRSSDTQYF.

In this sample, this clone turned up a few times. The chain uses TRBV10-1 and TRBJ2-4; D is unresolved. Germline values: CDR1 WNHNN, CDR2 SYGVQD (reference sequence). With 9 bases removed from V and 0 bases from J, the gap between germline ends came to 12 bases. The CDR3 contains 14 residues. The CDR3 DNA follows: TGCGCCAGTAGAAGCACAGAAGCCAAAAACATTCAGTACTTC. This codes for CASRSTEAKNIQYF.

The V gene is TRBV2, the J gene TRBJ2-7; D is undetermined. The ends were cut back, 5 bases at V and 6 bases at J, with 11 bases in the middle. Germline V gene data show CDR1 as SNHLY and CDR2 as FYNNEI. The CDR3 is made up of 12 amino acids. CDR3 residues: CASSKERPEQYF. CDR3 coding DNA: TGTGCCAGCAGTAAGGAGCGACCCGAGCAGTACTTC.

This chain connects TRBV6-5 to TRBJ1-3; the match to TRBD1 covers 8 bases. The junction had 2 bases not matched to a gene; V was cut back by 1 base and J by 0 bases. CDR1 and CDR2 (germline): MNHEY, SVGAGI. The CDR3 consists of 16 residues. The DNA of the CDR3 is TGTGCCAGCAGTTACTACGGGACAGGCTCTGGAAACACCATATATTTT. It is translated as CASSYYGTGSGNTIYF.

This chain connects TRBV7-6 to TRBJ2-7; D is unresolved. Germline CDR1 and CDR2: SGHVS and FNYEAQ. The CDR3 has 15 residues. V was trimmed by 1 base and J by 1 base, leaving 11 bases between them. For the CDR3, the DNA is TGTGCCAGCAGCTTAGTGGGCCTTGCATCCTACGAGCAGTACTTC. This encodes CASSLVGLASYEQYF.

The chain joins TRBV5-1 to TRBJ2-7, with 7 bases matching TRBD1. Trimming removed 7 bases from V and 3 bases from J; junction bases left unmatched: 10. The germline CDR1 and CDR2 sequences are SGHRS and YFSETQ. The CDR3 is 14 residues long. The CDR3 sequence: CASGRDRTNYEQYF. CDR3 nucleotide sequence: TGCGCCAGCGGCCGGGACAGAACAAACTACGAGCAGTACTTC.

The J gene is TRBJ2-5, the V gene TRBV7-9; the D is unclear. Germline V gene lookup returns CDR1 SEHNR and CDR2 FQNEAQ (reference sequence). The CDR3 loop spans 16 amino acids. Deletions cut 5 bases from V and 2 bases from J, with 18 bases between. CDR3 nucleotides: TGTGCCAGCAGCCGGCTGGGCCGCATTAAACAAGAGACCCAGTACTTC. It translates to CASSRLGRIKQETQYF. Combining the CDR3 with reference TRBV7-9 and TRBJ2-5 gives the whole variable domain DTGVSQNPRHKITKRGQNVTFRCDPISEHNRLYWYRQTLGQGPEFLTYFQNEAQLEKSRLLSDRFSAERPKGSFSTLEIQRTEQGDSAMYLCASSRLGRIKQETQYFGPGTRLLVL.

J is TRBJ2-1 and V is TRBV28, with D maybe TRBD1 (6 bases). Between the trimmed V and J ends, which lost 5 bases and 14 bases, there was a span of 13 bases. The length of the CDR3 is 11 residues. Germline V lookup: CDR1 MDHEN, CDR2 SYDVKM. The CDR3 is CASSIDRREFF. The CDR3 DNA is TGTGCCAGCAGTATAGACAGGAGAGAGTTCTTC. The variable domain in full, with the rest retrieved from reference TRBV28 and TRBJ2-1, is DVKVTQSSRYLVKRTGEKVFLECVQDMDHENMFWYRQDPGLGLRLIYFSYDVKMKEKGDIPEGYSVSREKKERFSLILESASTNQTSMYLCASSIDRREFFGPGTRLTVL.

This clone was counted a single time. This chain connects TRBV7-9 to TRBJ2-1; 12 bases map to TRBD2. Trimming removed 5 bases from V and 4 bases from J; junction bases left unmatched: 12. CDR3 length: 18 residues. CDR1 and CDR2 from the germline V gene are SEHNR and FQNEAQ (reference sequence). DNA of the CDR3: TGTGCCAGCAGCAGACTAGCGGGAGAGACCAGCCTTTACAATGAGCAGTTCTTC. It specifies CASSRLAGETSLYNEQFF.

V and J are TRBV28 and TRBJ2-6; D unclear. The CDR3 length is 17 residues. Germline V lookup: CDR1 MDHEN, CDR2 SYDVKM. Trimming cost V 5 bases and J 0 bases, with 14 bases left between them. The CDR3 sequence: CASSTLPTVSGANVLTF. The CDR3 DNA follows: TGTGCCAGCAGTACCCTCCCGACGGTCTCTGGGGCCAACGTCCTGACTTTC.

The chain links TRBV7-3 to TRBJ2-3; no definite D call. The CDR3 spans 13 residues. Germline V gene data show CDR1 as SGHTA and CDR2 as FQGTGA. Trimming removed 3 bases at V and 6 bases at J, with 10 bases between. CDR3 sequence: CASSFLGWDTQYF. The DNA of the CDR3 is TGTGCCAGCAGCTTCTTAGGGTGGGATACGCAGTATTTT.

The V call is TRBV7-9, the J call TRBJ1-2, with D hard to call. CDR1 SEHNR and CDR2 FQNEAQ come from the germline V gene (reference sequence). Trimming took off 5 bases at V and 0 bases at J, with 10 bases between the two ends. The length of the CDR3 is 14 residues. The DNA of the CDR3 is TGTGCCAGCAGCCCCTTTACGGCTAACTATGGCTACACCTTC. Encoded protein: CASSPFTANYGYTF.

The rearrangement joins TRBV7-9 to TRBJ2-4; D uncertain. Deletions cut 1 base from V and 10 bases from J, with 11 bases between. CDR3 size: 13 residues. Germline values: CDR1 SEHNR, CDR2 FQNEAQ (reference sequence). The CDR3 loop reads CASSLGTTGIQYF. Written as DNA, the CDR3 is TGTGCCAGCAGCTTAGGGACGACTGGAATTCAGTACTTC.

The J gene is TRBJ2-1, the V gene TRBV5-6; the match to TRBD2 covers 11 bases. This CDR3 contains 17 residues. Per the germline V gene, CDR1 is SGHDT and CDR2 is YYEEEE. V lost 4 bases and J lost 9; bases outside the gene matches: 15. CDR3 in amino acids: CASSEYIAGGPALEQFF. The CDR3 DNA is TGTGCCAGCAGCGAGTACATAGCGGGAGGGCCGGCTCTTGAGCAGTTCTTC.

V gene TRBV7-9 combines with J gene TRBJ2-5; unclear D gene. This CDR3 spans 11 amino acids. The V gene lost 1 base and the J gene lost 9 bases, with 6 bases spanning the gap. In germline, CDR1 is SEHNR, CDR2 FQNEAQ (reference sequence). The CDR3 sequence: CASSLDRAQYF. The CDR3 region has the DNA TGTGCCAGCAGCTTAGATAGGGCCCAGTACTTC.

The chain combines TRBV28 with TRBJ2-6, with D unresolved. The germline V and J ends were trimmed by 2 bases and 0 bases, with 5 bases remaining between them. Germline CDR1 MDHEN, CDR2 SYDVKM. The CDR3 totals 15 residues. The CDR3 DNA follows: TGTGCCAGCAGTTTAATAGGCTCTGGGGCCAACGTCCTGACTTTC. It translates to CASSLIGSGANVLTF.

This chain's CDR3 is CSLRGSGRLYNEQFF. DNA of the CDR3: TGCAGCCTTCGGGGTAGCGGGAGGCTATACAATGAGCAGTTCTTC. The gene calls are TRBV29-1 and TRBJ2-1; 10 bases agree with TRBD2. J gave up 4 bases and V 8 bases, and 11 bases lay outside the gene matches. Germline lookup yields CDR1 SQVTM and CDR2 ANQGSEA. The CDR3 consists of 15 residues.

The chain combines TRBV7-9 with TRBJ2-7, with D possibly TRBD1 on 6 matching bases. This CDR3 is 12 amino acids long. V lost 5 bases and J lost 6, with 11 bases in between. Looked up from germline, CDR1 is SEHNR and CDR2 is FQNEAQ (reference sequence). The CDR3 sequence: CASSPLGGEQYF. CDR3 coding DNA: TGTGCCAGCAGCCCCTTAGGGGGCGAGCAGTACTTC.